A single T cell receptor (beta chain) is shown here with its context. Trimming left V 0 bases short and J 6 bases short, with 9 bases between. CDR1 SGHTA and CDR2 FQGNSA come from the germline V gene. The CDR3 totals 13 residues. The data were taken from a study of blood T cell repertoires in COVID-19. Study background: Material from acute and convalescent COVID-19 was sourced from the United States, Italy and Spain. In each case, the material was cDNA or gDNA derived from T cells, B-cell-depleted T cells, or PBMCs.

Original processing notes: Quantification of nucleated cells was approximated via reference gene primer amplification. Clones were sequenced by immunoSEQ multiplex PCR, and TCRdb holds only the in-frame ones, with some missing. V and J calls and clone size follow that table, whereas D and trimming were derived from the DNA. The profile shows about 100,000 clones, around 88% of them singletons. Material: peripheral blood. The sequence was collected from a man older than 75 with acute or convalescent COVID-19. The J gene is TRBJ2-7, the V gene TRBV7-2; D is perhaps TRBD2 (6 bases). CDR3: CASSLAFGGEQYF. Here the CDR3 DNA reads TGTGCCAGCAGCTTAGCGTTCGGGGGCGAGCAGTACTTC.